This T cell receptor (beta chain) came from a study of T cells after yellow fever vaccination. Looking at the study overall: Preparing low-cell-number fractions relied on SMART-Seq v4 Ultra Low Input.

The CDR3 extends over 13 amino acids. Trimming took 2 bases from V and 4 from J, leaving 8 bases between them. CDR1 MNHEY and CDR2 SVGEGT come from the germline V gene. Overall study findings and caveats: By day 5 rather than day 15, the secondary response had peaked, though it was weaker. Post-booster samples contained most primary-vaccination clones (approximately 95% CD4, about 90% CD8).

Template-switching 5'RACE yielded the TCR cDNA; a universal primer site and UMIs were added in the process. TCRdb reanalysed the 5' RACE reads using MiXCR and keeps one entry per CDR3 protein. This sample has 95,000 to 100,000 distinct CDR3 sequences, with roughly 6% found just once. This clonotype appeared a few times. Its specificity is not known. This specimen consisted of CD8+ T cells sorted from PBMCs, obtained 10 days after the yellow fever booster vaccination. This sequence was found in a man between 18 and 35 years old who received the YFV17D yellow fever vaccine. The chain couples TRBV6-2 or TRBV6-3 to TRBJ1-2, with D possibly matching TRBD1 (6 bases). CDR3 nucleotide sequence: TGTGCCAGCAGTTACGGGGGCTTCTATGGCTACACCTTC. Translation: CASSYGGFYGYTF.